This T cell receptor beta chain originates from a study of CD8 T cells in Susac syndrome. Study details: When blood was drawn, the patients with Susac syndrome were therapy-naive, on corticosteroids, or on intravenous immunoglobulin alone.

This CDR3 is built from 13 residues. After removal of 6 bases from V and 2 bases from J, the junction contained 4 bases not matched to a gene. The germline V gene has CDR1 DFQATT and CDR2 SNEGSKA (reference sequence). Under recently defined diagnostic criteria, the patients with Susac syndrome qualified as having definite or probable disease. When the RNA was reverse transcribed, random hexamers were used with an input of about 0.5 to 1 ug. Amplification of the TCR beta CDR3 was carried out by immunoSEQ multiplex PCR, which spanned a total of 54 Vbeta and 13 Jbeta segments. TCRdb analysed the immunoSEQ multiplex PCR reads with MiXCR anew, one entry per CDR3 protein. The data hold 110,000 to 150,000 distinct CDR3 sequences, with 90% to 97% observed a single time.

V is TRBV20-1 and J is TRBJ2-7; TRBD2 agrees at 10 bases. The receptor's source is a human donor with Susac syndrome. Source material: CD4+ T cells from PBMCs. This CDR3 is CSAGTSVPYEQYF. The CDR3 region has the DNA TGCAGTGCAGGGACTAGCGTTCCCTACGAGCAGTACTTC.